The clone carrying this T cell receptor beta chain was seen more than once but under ten times. Its antigen is unidentified. The data were obtained in a study of blood T cells in healthy people across ages. Study findings and constraints: Nothing was known about donor CMV status, and this possibly confounded expanded clonotype changes. Age advanced and TCR beta diversity per million T cells fell, roughly linearly.

Germline assignment: CDR1 MNHNS and CDR2 SASEGT. This CDR3 comprises 14 residues. Per-sample yields of isolated PBMCs were at least 6 million. A sample-barcoded 5' primer and a J-beta primer mix were used in a second PCR of roughly 7 to 11 cycles. MiXCR was run by TCRdb on the 5' RACE reads, yielding one entry per CDR3 protein. The data show 790,000 or so distinct CDR3 sequences, about 61% seen once. The rearrangement uses TRBV6-1 and TRBJ2-7; TRBD1 might be the D (5 bases). The J call could be wrong; TRBJ2-5 is a better fit for the DNA end. The sequence was collected from a man aged 40-49 years in good health. The sequencing sample was made of blood. CDR3 in amino acids: CASTLERGWETQYF. The CDR3 DNA sequence: TGTGCCAGCACCCTAGAAAGGGGATGGGAGACCCAGTACTTC.